This T cell receptor beta chain emerged from a study of OX40 agonist ivuxolimab in advanced cancers. Study at large: The drug used for patients, ivuxolimab, was an agonistic anti-OX40 (CD134) antibody. Having had anti-PD-1, anti-PD-L1 or anti-CTLA-4 therapy before was allowed, and approximately 40% had some.

On this clone itself: As yet, its antigen is unknown.

General study findings and limits: Dosing at 0.1 to 3.0 mg/kg was accompanied by clonal expansion of CD4+ and CD8+ blood T cells by week 6.

Assay: immunoSEQ multiplex PCR; the TCRdb copy retains only in-frame clones and omits some. This table holds tens of thousands of clones, about 91% found once. Peripheral blood came from all dose cohorts at three timepoints. The CDR3 spans 15 residues. Germline assignment: CDR1 MNHNS and CDR2 SASEGT. V lost 0 bases to trimming and J lost 2 bases, with 11 bases between them. This clonotype was obtained from an adult with an advanced solid tumor such as melanoma, head and neck, liver or kidney cancer. The sample here was CD4+ or CD8+ T cells sorted from blood, taken in a trial of the OX40 agonist ivuxolimab. V gene TRBV6-1 combines with J gene TRBJ2-7; unclear D gene. CDR3 bases: TGTGCCAGCAGTGAAGCGTGGCCCGGTGCCTACGAGCAGTACTTC. Encoded protein: CASSEAWPGAYEQYF.